Sequencing of this T cell receptor (beta chain) was carried out in a study of blood T cell repertoires in COVID-19. Study-wide background: There were acute and convalescent COVID-19 samples, and they came from the United States, Italy and Spain. Sources were T cells, B-cell-depleted T cells, or PBMCs; the material itself was cDNA or gDNA.

In the authors' workflow: Reference gene primers were amplified, and this amplification served to estimate nucleated cell counts. Using immunoSEQ multiplex PCR, the repertoire was profiled, and TCRdb retains in-frame clones only, with some absent. The V and J calls and clone size come from that table; D and trimming were worked out from the DNA. In the table there are tens of thousands of clones, more than 70% of which are singletons. V lost 8 bases to trimming and J lost 2 bases; unmatched junction nucleotides: 8. The germline gives CDR1 MNHEY, CDR2 SMNVEV (reference sequence). The CDR3 contains 14 residues.

Sequencing was done on a sample of peripheral blood. The sequence came from a woman aged 60 to 75 with acute or convalescent COVID-19. The rearrangement joins TRBV27 to TRBJ1-1; TRBD1 matches at 7 bases. Written as DNA, the CDR3 is TGTGCCAGCTGGACAGGACCTCCTAACACTGAAGCTTTCTTT. It is translated as CASWTGPPNTEAFF.